Listed below are T cell receptor beta chains from one sample, sequenced in a study of T cell clones after liver transplantation. Here immunoSEQ multiplex PCR was the method, and the copy in TCRdb shows in-frame clones only, minus some. The table has about 58,000 clones, about two thirds seen once. Material: CD4+ T cells from blood, obtained at the roughly 15-month timepoint. The receptors come from a human patient who received a liver transplant. Some T cells here may be from the graft donor. Both conserved end residues are part of each CDR3. A D gene is named only where the DNA matches it firmly. Clone size, where shown, is once, few, many, or a class for clones that have expanded.

len	j_gene	d_gene	v_gene	abundance	CDR3nt	CDR3aa
13	TRBJ1-1	.	TRBV5-1	.	TGCGCCAGCAGCCCGAAGGGGGACACTGAAGCTTTCTTT	CASSPKGDTEAFF
15	TRBJ1-6	TRBD1	TRBV2	few	TGTGCCAGCAGTGGGGGACAGGGGAATACGTCACCCCTCCACTTT	CASSGGQGNTSPLHF
14	TRBJ2-2	.	TRBV10-3	.	TGTGCCATCAGTGCAACGGGGGTCACCGGGGAGCTGTTTTTT	CAISATGVTGELFF
12	TRBJ2-1	.	TRBV9	few	TGTGCCAGCAGCGAACCGGGACCAGAGCAGTTCTTC	CASSEPGPEQFF
16	TRBJ2-6	.	TRBV5-1	.	TGCGCCAGCAGCCCTCAAGGTAACTCTGGGGCCAACGTCCTGACTTTC	CASSPQGNSGANVLTF
16	TRBJ2-7	TRBD1	TRBV11-3	.	TGTGCCAGCAGCGACCCGGGACAGGGAAGCTCCTACGAGCAGTACTTC	CASSDPGQGSSYEQYF
11	TRBJ2-1	.	TRBV20-1	.	TGCAGTGCTAGGCGGGACAATGAGCAGTTCTTC	CSARRDNEQFF
14	TRBJ1-1	TRBD1	TRBV11-2	.	TGTGCCAGCAGCCAAGGACAGGGCGGGTCTGAAGCTTTCTTT	CASSQGQGGSEAFF
12	TRBJ2-7	.	TRBV19	.	TGTGCCAGTAACAGGGCCACCTACGAGCAGTACTTC	CASNRATYEQYF
15	TRBJ2-1	TRBD2	TRBV7-2	.	TGTGCCAGCAGCCCACGGGGGGGGCTTTACAATGAGCAGTTCTTC	CASSPRGGLYNEQFF
14	TRBJ1-1	TRBD1	TRBV7-9	.	TGTGCCAGCAGCTTCGGACAGGGGGACACTGAAGCTTTCTTT	CASSFGQGDTEAFF
18	TRBJ2-2	.	TRBV6-1	.	TGTGCCAGCAGTGAGTGGGGACTGCAGGCCGCGAACACCGGGGAGCTGTTTTTT	CASSEWGLQAANTGELFF
21	TRBJ2-3	TRBD2	TRBV6-7	.	TGTGCCAGACAGCCTCCGCCCCCGGGACTAGCGGGTCTTTCCACCACAGATACGCAGTATTTT	CARQPPPPGLAGLSTTDTQYF
14	TRBJ2-1	.	TRBV4-3	.	TGCGCCAGCAGCCAATCGGCTCAATACGATGAGCAGTTCTTC	CASSQSAQYDEQFF
16	TRBJ2-4	TRBD1	TRBV7-8	.	TGTGCCAGCAGCTCAATCCCTACCCAGGGGGCAGAAATTCAGTACTTC	CASSSIPTQGAEIQYF
19	TRBJ2-1	TRBD2	TRBV18	.	TGTGCCAGCTCACCGAACCCCTTGGGACTAGCGGGGAGTAGGAATGAGCAGTTCTTC	CASSPNPLGLAGSRNEQFF
13	TRBJ1-6	.	TRBV5-5	.	TGTGCCAGCAGCGTTAGGGATAATTCACCCCTCCACTTT	CASSVRDNSPLHF
11	TRBJ2-3	.	TRBV20-1	.	TGCAGTGCTAGAAGTATGGATACGCAGTATTTT	CSARSMDTQYF
15	TRBJ1-5	TRBD1	TRBV6-1	.	TGTGCCAGCAGTCCACAGGGGATCGGCAATCAGCCCCAGCATTTT	CASSPQGIGNQPQHF
15	TRBJ1-2	.	TRBV7-2	.	TGTGCCAGCAGCCCTCGAGCGGGCCAGATCTATGGCTACACCTTC	CASSPRAGQIYGYTF
17	TRBJ1-1	TRBD1	TRBV19	.	TGTGCCAGTAGTATGGCGCTCGGAGACAGGGCGAACACTGAAGCTTTCTTT	CASSMALGDRANTEAFF
15	TRBJ2-5	TRBD1	TRBV5-1	.	TGCGCCAGCAGGGAAACAGGGGGCGTGCAAGAGACCCAGTACTTC	CASRETGGVQETQYF
13	TRBJ1-2	TRBD1	TRBV19	.	TGTGCCAGTACCTGGGGACAGAACTATGGCTACACCTTC	CASTWGQNYGYTF
14	TRBJ2-1	TRBD1	TRBV19	.	TGTGCCAGTGGGACAGGGGGTTTTTGGAATGAGCAGTTCTTC	CASGTGGFWNEQFF
14	TRBJ1-1	.	TRBV7-9	few	TGTGCCAGCAGCTTAGAGGGCGCGAACACTGAAGCTTTCTTT	CASSLEGANTEAFF
15	TRBJ2-3	.	TRBV28	.	TGTGCCAGCAGTCGTTTGGGACTGTCCACAGATACGCAGTATTTT	CASSRLGLSTDTQYF
17	TRBJ2-3	TRBD2	TRBV5-1	.	TGCGCCAGCAGCTTGGCCACTAGCGGGAGGGCCGCAGATACGCAGTATTTT	CASSLATSGRAADTQYF
19	TRBJ2-2	TRBD2	TRBV18	many	TGTGCCAGCTCACCACTCCCCGGGACTAGCGGGGAGAACACCGGGGAGCTGTTTTTT	CASSPLPGTSGENTGELFF
15	TRBJ1-2	.	TRBV7-8	.	TGTGCCAGCAGCTTACGGGCGGGGGCAGGGCATGGCTACACCTTC	CASSLRAGAGHGYTF
14	TRBJ1-6	.	TRBV6-1	few	TGTGCCAGCATTGGCAGGGAAAACGATTCACCCCTCCACTTT	CASIGRENDSPLHF
14	TRBJ1-4	.	TRBV19	.	TGTGCCAGTAGTGCTACGGGGAGTAATGAAAAACTGTTTTTT	CASSATGSNEKLFF
15	TRBJ2-5	TRBD1	TRBV14	few	TGTGCCAGCAGCCAAAAACAGGGGATTGAAGAGACCCAGTACTTC	CASSQKQGIEETQYF
14	TRBJ1-2	TRBD1	TRBV5-6	few	TGTGCCAGCAGCTTGGAGGGACAGGGTTATGGCTACACCTTC	CASSLEGQGYGYTF
13	TRBJ2-3	.	TRBV7-2	.	TGTGCCAGCAGCTTAGGTCAGTCAGATACGCAGTATTTT	CASSLGQSDTQYF
15	TRBJ2-7	TRBD2	TRBV7-2	.	TGTGCCAGCAGCATAACTAGCGGGGAACTATACGAGCAGTACTTC	CASSITSGELYEQYF
13	TRBJ2-3	.	TRBV27	medium-sized	TGTGCCAGCAGTTTAAAGAGGGTCAATCCGCAGTATTTT	CASSLKRVNPQYF
15	TRBJ1-1	.	TRBV15	.	TGTGCCACCAGCAGTCCAGGGTTAGGGGACACTGAAGCTTTCTTT	CATSSPGLGDTEAFF
15	TRBJ1-5	.	TRBV28	.	TGTGCCAGCAGTGCCCCGGGAGATAGCAATCAGCCCCAGCATTTT	CASSAPGDSNQPQHF
16	TRBJ2-2	TRBD1	TRBV10-1	.	TGCGCCAGCAGTCCTCCGGGACAGGGGCTAACCGGGGAGCTGTTTTTT	CASSPPGQGLTGELFF
16	TRBJ2-1	TRBD1	TRBV5-1	.	TGCGCCAGCAGTCCTACCCACACGGACAGGTACAATGAGCAGTTCTTC	CASSPTHTDRYNEQFF
18	TRBJ2-3	TRBD1	TRBV5-1	few	TGCGCCAGCAGCTCTCGAGGACAGGGGCCTTCGGGCACAGATACGCAGTATTTT	CASSSRGQGPSGTDTQYF
16	TRBJ1-1	.	TRBV27	few	TGTGCCAGCAGTCCATATGACCCAGGGAGCAAAAGTGTGGCTTTCTTT	CASSPYDPGSKSVAFF
14	TRBJ2-7	.	TRBV5-6	few	TGTGCCAGCAGCTTAGCACAGGTCCGTGCCGAGCAGTACTTC	CASSLAQVRAEQYF
12	TRBJ2-7	.	TRBV29-1	.	TGCAGCGTAGGAGGGGGACCCTACGAGCAGTACTTC	CSVGGGPYEQYF
19	TRBJ2-2	TRBD2	TRBV4-2	.	TGTGCCAGCAGCCAAGCTTCGGCTAGCGGGGGCCTGGACACCGGGGAGCTGTTTTTT	CASSQASASGGLDTGELFF
13	TRBJ1-2	.	TRBV19	.	TGTGCCAGTAGTATAGGGACAAGGGGGGGCTACACCTTC	CASSIGTRGGYTF
15	TRBJ1-3	.	TRBV5-1	.	TGCGCCAGCAGCTTACAGGCGCACTCTGGAAACACCATATATTTT	CASSLQAHSGNTIYF